This record covers a single T cell receptor beta chain. Sequencing was performed with immunoSEQ multiplex PCR; in TCRdb, only in-frame clones are kept and a portion is missing. The data hold tens of thousands of clones, with about 86% observed a single time. This specimen belongs to a study of OX40 agonist ivuxolimab in advanced cancers. The CDR3 is 16 amino acids. CDR1 is MNHEY, CDR2 SMNVEV, per germline (reference sequence). The J segment lost 7 bases and the V segment lost 2 bases, leaving 8 bases of the junction unmatched. Sequences were derived from CD4+ or CD8+ T cells sorted from blood, sampled in a trial of the OX40 agonist ivuxolimab. This chain connects TRBV27 to TRBJ1-5, with 10 bases fitting TRBD1. This sequence was found in an adult with an advanced solid tumor such as melanoma, head and neck, liver or kidney cancer. CDR3: CASSLSWRDRGQPQHF. DNA for the CDR3: TGTGCCAGCAGTTTAAGTTGGCGGGACAGGGGACAGCCCCAGCATTTT.